The rows below give T cell receptor beta chains drawn from one sample of a study of patients and donors after allogeneic stem cell transplantation. From the RT-PCR reads, TCRdb called clonotypes with MiXCR, one entry per CDR3 protein. The data contain about 90,000 distinct CDR3 sequences, under 50% of them singletons. The sample was blood, either unsorted or a sorted T cell fraction (not recorded which). The receptors originated from a human donor who was either an allogeneic HSCT recipient or a stem cell or donor lymphocyte infusion donor (not recorded which). It is not recorded whose cells these are; they may come from a transplant donor. The CDR3 runs from the conserved cysteine through the conserved F or W. D genes are given only for firm matches. Clone size is shown for a subset of rows, as once, few, many or a class of expanded clone.

J,V,size,D,DNA,CDR3
TRBJ1-2,TRBV4-2,.,TRBD1,TGTGCCAGCAGCCCCCGGACAGGGGGCGCATTTGGTGGCTACACCTTC,CASSPRTGGAFGGYTF
TRBJ1-5,TRBV28,.,TRBD1,TGTGCCAGCAGTCCGGGGACAGGCTATAGTCAGCCCCAGCATTTT,CASSPGTGYSQPQHF
TRBJ2-1,TRBV7-2,.,.,TGTGCCAGCAGCTTATTTCCTGCCTACAATGAGCAGTTCTTC,CASSLFPAYNEQFF
TRBJ1-4,TRBV4-3,few,TRBD1,TGCGCCAGCAGCCAATCACACAGGGGGGCCGATGAAAAACTGTTTTTT,CASSQSHRGADEKLFF
TRBJ1-2,TRBV12-3/TRBV12-4,many,.,TGTGCCAGCAGCCGGGACCGTAACTATGGCTACACCTTC,CASSRDRNYGYTF
TRBJ1-1,TRBV28,.,.,TGTGCCAGCAGCACCACGGGGGGGCCGGATGAAGCTTTCTTT,CASSTTGGPDEAFF
TRBJ2-1,TRBV7-2,.,TRBD2,TGTGCCAGCAGCTTGGGACTAGCGGGTGAGCAGTTCTTC,CASSLGLAGEQFF
TRBJ1-1,TRBV5-1,.,TRBD1,TGCGCCAGCAGCGTCCGACAGGGAGGGTTGAGTACTGAAGCTTTCTTT,CASSVRQGGLSTEAFF
TRBJ1-6,TRBV12-3/TRBV12-4,.,TRBD1,TGTGCCAGCAGTCCCCGGGACAGGGGGCGGAATTCACCCCTCCACTTT,CASSPRDRGRNSPLHF
TRBJ1-6,TRBV5-5,.,.,TGTGCCAGCAGCTTACTCGTAGGAGAGGTTTCACCCCTCCACTTT,CASSLLVGEVSPLHF
TRBJ1-2,TRBV4-2,.,TRBD1,TGTGCCAGCAGCCAAGGCCGGACAGGTTCGAACTATGGCTACACCTTC,CASSQGRTGSNYGYTF
TRBJ2-1,TRBV7-9,.,TRBD2,TGTGCCAGCAGCTCCTTCCTATCTATAGCGGGACAAAACTACAATGAGCAGTTCTTC,CASSSFLSIAGQNYNEQFF
TRBJ1-1,TRBV27,few,.,TGTGCCAGCAGCCTAGGCGGGACCAACACTGAAGCTTTCTTT,CASSLGGTNTEAFF
TRBJ1-1,TRBV6-2/TRBV6-3,.,TRBD1,TGTGCCAGCAGTTACCACAGGGGAGCTGAAGCTTTCTTT,CASSYHRGAEAFF
TRBJ1-1,TRBV28,few,TRBD1,TGTGCCAGCAGTTGGGGGACAGGGGGAAACACTGAAGCTTTCTTT,CASSWGTGGNTEAFF
TRBJ1-1,TRBV5-1,.,.,TGCGCCAGCACGCTGGGGTGGGGGAACACTGAAGCTTTCTTT,CASTLGWGNTEAFF
TRBJ1-5,TRBV12-3/TRBV12-4,.,.,TGTGCCAGCAGTTTAATTGGAGATCAGCCCCAGCATTTT,CASSLIGDQPQHF
TRBJ1-5,TRBV7-8,few,.,TGTGCCAGCAGCTTAAGCAGGGTAGGCAATCAGCCCCAGCATTTT,CASSLSRVGNQPQHF
TRBJ1-3,TRBV7-9,once,TRBD1,TGTGCCAGCAGCCCTACCTCTACAGGGGGCACTGGAAACACCATATATTTT,CASSPTSTGGTGNTIYF
TRBJ2-3,TRBV6-5,.,TRBD2,TGTGCCAGCCAGGCGGGAGAGGGCCGAACAGATACGCAGTATTTT,CASQAGEGRTDTQYF
TRBJ1-1,TRBV5-6,few,TRBD1,TGTGCCAGCAGCTTGGACAGGGGCCCTCTAAGCACTGAAGCTTTCTTT,CASSLDRGPLSTEAFF
TRBJ1-2,TRBV6-5,once,.,TGTGCCAGCAGTTACGGGGGGCTCGACTATGGCTACACCTTC,CASSYGGLDYGYTF
TRBJ1-1,TRBV12-3/TRBV12-4,few,TRBD1,TGTGCCAGCAGTTTTAATTGGGACAGGGGGAACACTGAAGCTTTCTTT,CASSFNWDRGNTEAFF